This TCR beta chain was captured in a study of CXCR4 blockade with PD-1 therapy in pancreatic cancer. This clone was seen a few times. The antigen remains undetermined. Patients who provided the archived tumor blocks had not received neoadjuvant therapy before surgery. The CDR3 covers 15 residues. The germline gives CDR1 SGHVT, CDR2 SQSDAQ. V was clipped by 7 bases and J by 2 bases, with 15 bases between them. TCRdb's table, derived via immunoSEQ multiplex PCR, lists solely in-frame clones and lacks some. Of roughly 5,800 clones listed, roughly 36% are singletons. Study-level points and caveats: Clone frequency correlated with its number of distinct nucleotide rearrangements. Intratumoral clonality (mean approximately 0.15) exceeded healthy blood (less than 0.055) but did not track survival. Without paired alpha-beta data, shared specificity of dominant clones is unconfirmed.

The source material was tumor tissue. This TCR was recovered from a human donor with pancreatic ductal adenocarcinoma. This chain joins TRBV7-4 and TRBJ2-1; D is unresolved. CDR3 amino acids: CASNQDTGTYNEQFF. CDR3 sequence (DNA): TGTGCCAGCAACCAAGATACGGGCACCTACAATGAGCAGTTCTTC.